This T cell receptor beta chain was documented in a study of beta chain features in type 1 diabetes. Study-wide points: Among patients, naive, central memory and Treg TCRB repertoires appeared more similar than among healthy donors. The VDJ junctions of type 1 diabetes patients carried fewer insertions and more deletions.

The authors sorted CD4+ naive, central memory, regulatory and stem cell-like memory cells via CD45RO/CCR7/CD25/CD127/CD95/CD27. The study reverse transcribed the entire isolated RNA, so it sequenced expressed TCRB transcripts. Clones were read by immunoSEQ multiplex PCR, and TCRdb kept only the in-frame ones, dropping some. The sample yields 200,000 to 300,000 clones, 68% seen once. As to this clone: Its antigen is undetermined.

The origin of this receptor is a man younger than 45 in good health. The specimen sequenced was naive CD4+ T cells from blood.

The CDR3 loop is CASRYGQGANEQFF. In DNA form, the CDR3 reads TGTGCCAGCAGGTACGGACAGGGGGCTAATGAGCAGTTCTTC. The rearrangement links TRBV7-9 to TRBJ2-1; 11 bases match TRBD1. The trim removed 6 bases at V and 7 bases at J, leaving 5 bases unmatched. Germline-derived CDR1 and CDR2 are SEHNR and FQNEAQ (reference sequence). The length of the CDR3 is 14 residues.